The 5 T cell receptor beta chains in this list originate from one sample, sequenced in a study of blood T cell repertoires in COVID-19. Assay: immunoSEQ multiplex PCR; the TCRdb copy retains only in-frame clones and omits some. In the table there are more than 30,000 clones, roughly 84% of which are singletons. Sequenced material: peripheral blood. These TCRs come from a man in his sixties with active COVID-19.

This chain connects TRBV7-2 to TRBJ2-7; 8 positions agree with TRBD1. The CDR3 is 15 residues long. V was clipped by 5 bases and J by 6 bases; unmatched bases: 12. Germline V lookup: CDR1 SGHTA, CDR2 FQGNSA. The CDR3, as DNA: TGTGCCAGCAGCACCCGAACGACAGGGGCCCTCGAGCAGTACTTC. This gives the protein CASSTRTTGALEQYF.

This sequence joins TRBV7-9 and TRBJ1-2; D perhaps matches TRBD1 (6 bases). Trimming pared 7 bases from V and 6 bases from J, leaving 21 bases between. The germline V gene has CDR1 SEHNR and CDR2 FQNEAQ (reference sequence). The CDR3 runs 15 residues. DNA for the CDR3: TGTGCCAGCAACCAGGACCAAGGGGGAGGGCATGGCTACACCTTC. Protein: CASNQDQGGGHGYTF. Full variable domain (rest looked up from reference TRBV7-9 and TRBJ1-2): DTGVSQNPRHKITKRGQNVTFRCDPISEHNRLYWYRQTLGQGPEFLTYFQNEAQLEKSRLLSDRFSAERPKGSFSTLEIQRTEQGDSAMYLCASNQDQGGGHGYTFGSGTRLTVV.

The chain couples TRBV6-5 to TRBJ1-5; the D gene is possibly TRBD1 (6 bases). CDR1 is MNHEY, CDR2 SVGAGI, per germline. This CDR3 spans 14 amino acids. V lost 6 bases, J lost 7 bases, and 16 bases lay in between. The CDR3: CASRPDSRFQPQHF. The CDR3 DNA is TGTGCCAGCAGACCGGACAGCAGATTCCAGCCCCAGCATTTT.

This clone was picked up a small number of times. The V and J genes are TRBV7-9 and TRBJ1-3; D not certain. The CDR3 runs to 13 residues. Trimming removed 2 bases at V and 5 bases at J, with 7 bases between. Germline assignment: CDR1 SEHNR and CDR2 FQNEAQ (reference sequence). Written as DNA, the CDR3 is TGTGCCAGCAGCTTAACCACAAGAAACACCATATATTTT. It codes for CASSLTTRNTIYF.

The rearrangement links TRBV6-4 to TRBJ1-1; no reliable D call. In germline, CDR1 is MRHNA, CDR2 SNTAGT. The germline V and J ends were trimmed by 6 bases and 1 base, with 12 bases remaining between them. CDR3 length: 14 residues. In DNA form, the CDR3 reads TGTGCCAGCAGCACTAGTCCGGGGAACACTGAAGCTTTCTTT. The encoded protein is CASSTSPGNTEAFF.